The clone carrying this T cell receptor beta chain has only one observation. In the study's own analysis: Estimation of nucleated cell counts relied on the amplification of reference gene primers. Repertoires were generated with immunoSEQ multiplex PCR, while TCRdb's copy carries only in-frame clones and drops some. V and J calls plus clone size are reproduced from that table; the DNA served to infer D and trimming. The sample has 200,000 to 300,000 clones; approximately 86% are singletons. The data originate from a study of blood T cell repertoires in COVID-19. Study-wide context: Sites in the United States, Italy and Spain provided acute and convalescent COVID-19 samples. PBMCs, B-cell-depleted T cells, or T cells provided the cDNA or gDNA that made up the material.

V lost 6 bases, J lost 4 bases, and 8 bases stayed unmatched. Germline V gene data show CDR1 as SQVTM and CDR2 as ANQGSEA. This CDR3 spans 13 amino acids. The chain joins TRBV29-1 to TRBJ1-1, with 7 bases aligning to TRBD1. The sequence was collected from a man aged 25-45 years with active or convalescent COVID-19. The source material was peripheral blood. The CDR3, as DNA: TGCAGCGTCGATAACAGGGGAGCCACTGAAGCTTTCTTT. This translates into CSVDNRGATEAFF. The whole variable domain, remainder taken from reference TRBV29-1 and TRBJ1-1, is SAVISQKPSRDICQRGTSLTIQCQVDSQVTMMFWYRQQPGQSLTLIATANQGSEATYESGFVIDKFPISRPNLTFSTLTVSNMSPEDSSIYLCSVDNRGATEAFFGQGTRLTVV.